The 3 T cell receptor beta chains below all came from one sample that was sequenced in a study of shared clonotypes between healthy human individuals. Sequencing used immunoSEQ multiplex PCR; TCRdb keeps in-frame clones, though not all of them. The data contain around 1 million clones, less than 85% of them singletons. Sequencing used memory CD4+ T cells sorted from blood. The subset: CD45RA-negative fraction. The receptors were gathered from a man aged 18 to 29 in good health.

The chain carries TRBV7-3 and TRBJ2-1, with D possibly matching TRBD2 (7 bases). The CDR3 is 14 amino acids. Germline V CDR1 and CDR2: SGHTA, FQGTGA. V was pared by 2 bases and J by 8 bases, with 13 bases between. CDR3 coding DNA: TGTGCCAGCAGCTTATCCCGGGGGGCCGATGAGCAGTTCTTC. This translates into CASSLSRGADEQFF.

The gene calls are TRBV11-2 and TRBJ2-3, with D possibly called TRBD1 or TRBD2 (6 bases each). The V gene lost 5 bases and the J gene lost 5 bases, with 17 bases spanning the gap. The V gene's germline CDR1 is SGHAT and CDR2 FQNNGV. The CDR3 contains 15 residues. The CDR3 loop is CASSPPGQAGDTQYF. DNA of the CDR3: TGTGCCAGCAGCCCCCCGGGACAAGCGGGAGATACGCAGTATTTT.

The chain has TRBV28 and TRBJ1-1; D unclear. The germline V and J ends were trimmed by 4 bases and 11 bases, with 14 bases remaining between them. The germline V gene has CDR1 MDHEN and CDR2 SYDVKM. This CDR3 has 12 residues. CDR3 in amino acids: CASSSPPGRAFF. The CDR3 nucleotides read TGTGCCAGCAGTTCCCCCCCGGGGAGGGCTTTCTTT. The full variable domain, completed using reference TRBV28 and TRBJ1-1, is DVKVTQSSRYLVKRTGEKVFLECVQDMDHENMFWYRQDPGLGLRLIYFSYDVKMKEKGDIPEGYSVSREKKERFSLILESASTNQTSMYLCASSSPPGRAFFGQGTRLTVV.